This record covers a single T cell receptor beta chain. Other DNA sequences within the sample encode an identical CDR3. These data originate in a study of blood T cell repertoires in COVID-19. Turning to the study itself: Specimens from acute and convalescent COVID-19 originated in the United States, Italy and Spain. Sources were T cells, B-cell-depleted T cells, or PBMCs; the material itself was cDNA or gDNA.

Per the germline V gene, CDR1 is SGHVS and CDR2 is FQNEAQ. This CDR3 has 14 amino acids. The J segment lost 4 bases and the V segment lost 5 bases, leaving 6 bases of the junction unmatched. In the original workflow: Counts of nucleated cells, estimated from reference gene primer amplification, were obtained. The repertoire was sequenced with immunoSEQ multiplex PCR; TCRdb's copy has only in-frame clones and lacks some. That table gives V, J and clone size, and the DNA gave D and trimming. The sample has fewer than 350,000 clones, around 90% seen once. The V call is TRBV7-8, the J call TRBJ1-2; 8 bases align to TRBD1. Sequenced material: peripheral blood. The TCR comes from a man between 18 and 29 years old with active or convalescent COVID-19. CDR3 sequence reads: CASSLQGAGYGYTF. In DNA form, the CDR3 reads TGTGCCAGCAGCCTGCAGGGGGCAGGCTATGGCTACACCTTC.